This T cell receptor (beta chain) is from a study of control samples from healthy donors and cancer patients. Clones were read by immunoSEQ multiplex PCR, and TCRdb kept only the in-frame ones, dropping some. Found here are 130,000 to 150,000 clones, around 90% of them singletons; the top ten hold approximately 10%. The CDR3 sequence is 14 residues long. CDR1 SGHDN and CDR2 FVKESK come from the germline V gene. Germline trimming cut 1 base from V and 6 bases from J; bases unmatched to any gene: 6. Sequencing was done on a sample of blood. This chain links TRBV14 with TRBJ2-7; 7 bases are shared with TRBD1. The clonotype originates from a man aged 25-45 years in good health. CDR3 sequence: CASSQVRTGGEQYF. CDR3 bases: TGTGCCAGCAGCCAAGTCCGGACAGGCGGCGAGCAGTACTTC. Using reference TRBV14 and TRBJ2-7 for the parts outside the CDR3, the full variable domain is EAGVTQFPSHSVIEKGQTVTLRCDPISGHDNLYWYRRVMGKEIKFLLHFVKESKQDESGMPNNRFLAERTGGTYSTLKVQPAELEDSGVYFCASSQVRTGGEQYFGPGTRLTVT.